The clone carrying this T cell receptor beta chain was seen a few times. The entry originates in a study of identical twins. A single record per CDR3 protein comes from TCRdb applying MiXCR to the 5' RACE reads. Of some 760,000 distinct CDR3 sequences listed, 18% are singletons. This sample also belongs to another study, concerning T cells expressing NK-cell markers. From that paper: The HCMV specificity of the expanded NKG2C+ T cell clones stayed unresolved.

The receptor was derived from a woman aged 18-29 years in good health. The sequencing input was PBMCs.

This CDR3 reads CSARGGQGGSYEQYF. Here the CDR3 DNA reads TGCAGTGCTAGAGGGGGACAGGGAGGTTCCTACGAGCAGTACTTC. The chain uses TRBV20-1 and TRBJ2-7; 9 bases agree with TRBD1. From germline, CDR1 is DFQATT and CDR2 SNEGSKA (reference sequence). With V trimmed by 1 base and J by 1 base, 5 bases remained unmatched. The CDR3 loop spans 15 amino acids.